The 5 T cell receptor beta chains below were found in one sample sequenced in a study of blood T cells in healthy people across ages. It was with a sample-barcoded 5' primer and a J-beta primer mix that a second PCR of about 6 to 12 cycles was run. TCRdb redid the calling of the 5' RACE reads with MiXCR, one entry per CDR3 protein. This sample has some 1.5 million distinct CDR3 sequences, with 28% found just once. What was sequenced was blood. These TCRs come from a woman aged 25 to 39 in good health.

This clonotype came up a few times. This sequence joins TRBV29-1 and TRBJ1-2; D possibly corresponds to TRBD1 (5 bases). From germline, CDR1 is SQVTM and CDR2 ANQGSEA. Trimming stripped 3 bases from V and 8 bases from J, with 10 bases between. The length of the CDR3 is 11 residues. Written as DNA, the CDR3 is TGCAGCGTTGAGGACACGAAAGGCTACACCTTC. This gives the protein CSVEDTKGYTF.

The chain joins TRBV7-2 to TRBJ2-5, with 12 nucleotides matching TRBD2. TRBJ2-7 explains the end of the DNA better; the J call may be wrong. Per germline, CDR1 SGHTA and CDR2 FQGNSA. CDR3 length equals 14 residues. The CDR3 bases are TGTGCCAGCAGTAGGCTAGCGGGAGGGGGCGAGCAGTACTTC. This sequence encodes CASSRLAGGGEQYF.

Remarks on this clonotype: Just one base apart from a much larger clone, this may be a read error. The chain recombines TRBV27 with TRBJ2-7, with no clear D. Per the germline V gene, CDR1 is MNHEY and CDR2 is SMNVEV (reference sequence). With 6 bases removed from V and 0 bases from J, the gap between germline ends came to 12 bases. CDR3 length: 14 residues. The CDR3 is CASSPINSSYEQYF. The CDR3 bases are TGTGCCAGCAGCCCGATTAACAGCTCCTACGAGCAGTACTTC.

This clonotype was seen a handful of times. The chain is built from TRBV2 and TRBJ2-1; D uncertain. Per the germline V gene, CDR1 is SNHLY and CDR2 is FYNNEI. V was shortened by 0 bases and J by 8 bases, with 8 bases between the two germline ends. The CDR3 runs to 13 residues. For the CDR3, the DNA is TGTGCCAGCAGTGAAGCGCTTGGGCATGAGCAGTTCTTC. Translating it yields CASSEALGHEQFF.

The rearrangement links TRBV4-3 to TRBJ2-1; D is possibly TRBD2 (6 bases). The length of the CDR3 is 16 residues. Germline CDR1 and CDR2: LGHNA and YSLEER. V was clipped by 3 bases and J by 3 bases, with 15 bases between them. The CDR3 protein is CASSQGRGRRYNEQFF. The CDR3 DNA is TGCGCCAGCAGCCAGGGGCGGGGAAGGCGCTACAATGAGCAGTTCTTC.